This TCR beta chain comes out of a study of blood T cell repertoires in COVID-19. Background on the study: Collection of acute and convalescent COVID-19 samples took place in the United States, Italy and Spain. Sample material is recorded as cDNA or gDNA derived from T cells, B-cell-depleted T cells, or PBMCs.

This CDR3 region has 14 residues. V was clipped by 4 bases and J by 7 bases; unmatched bases: 5. Germline V lookup: CDR1 SGHKS, CDR2 YYEKEE (reference sequence). Source study methods: Counts of nucleated cells, estimated from reference gene primer amplification, were obtained. Assay: immunoSEQ multiplex PCR; the TCRdb copy retains only in-frame clones and omits some. That table supplies the V and J calls and clone size; D and trimming were determined from the DNA. The sample has approximately 210,000 clones; roughly 81% are singletons. The sequencing input was peripheral blood. The rearrangement links TRBV5-5 to TRBJ2-5; 12 positions match TRBD2. The receptor's source is a woman in her fifties or sixties with active or convalescent COVID-19. The DNA for the CDR3 is TGTGCCAGCAGCCCATCGACTAGCGGGGGGACCCAGTACTTC. Translated: CASSPSTSGGTQYF.